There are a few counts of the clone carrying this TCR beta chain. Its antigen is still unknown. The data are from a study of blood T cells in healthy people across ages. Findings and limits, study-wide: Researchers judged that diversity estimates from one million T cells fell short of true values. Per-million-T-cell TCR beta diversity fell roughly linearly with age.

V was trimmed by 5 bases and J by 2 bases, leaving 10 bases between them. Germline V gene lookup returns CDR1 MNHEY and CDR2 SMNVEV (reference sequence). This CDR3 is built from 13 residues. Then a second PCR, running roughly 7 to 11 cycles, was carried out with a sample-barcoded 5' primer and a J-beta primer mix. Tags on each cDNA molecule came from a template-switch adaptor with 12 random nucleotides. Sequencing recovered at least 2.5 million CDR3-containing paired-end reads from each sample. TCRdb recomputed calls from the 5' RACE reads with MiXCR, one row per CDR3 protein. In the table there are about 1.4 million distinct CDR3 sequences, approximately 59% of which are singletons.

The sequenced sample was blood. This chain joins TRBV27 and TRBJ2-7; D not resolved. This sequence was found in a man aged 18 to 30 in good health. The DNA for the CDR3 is TGTGCCAGCAGTGTTTCGGAAACCTACGAGCAGTACTTC. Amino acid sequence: CASSVSETYEQYF.